The TCR beta chain under discussion was sequenced for a study of molecular identifiers for immune sequencing clone quantification. Study conclusions and caveats: Spiked TCR RNA from one Jurkat cell reportedly showed up when mixed among approximately 990,000 naive cells.

Previously reported methods and listed TCR primers produced the bulk TCR libraries. TCRdb re-derived calls from the PCR reads in MiXCR, one entry per CDR3 protein. The repertoire holds about 640,000 distinct CDR3 sequences, with about 20% as singletons. Sorting defined naive CD8 T cells as CD8+CD4-CCR7+CD45RA+. Germline V gene lookup returns CDR1 DFQATT and CDR2 SNEGSKA (reference sequence). V was shortened by 1 base and J by 4 bases, with 11 bases between the two germline ends. The CDR3 consists of 13 residues. This clonotype was recorded many times. Its antigen is not known. This chain joins TRBV20-1 and TRBJ2-7; D is possibly TRBD2 (6 bases). Source material: naive CD8+ T cells from blood, with Jurkat cell RNA spiked in. The subset denotes: FACS-sorted CD8+CD4-CCR7+CD45RA+ naive T cells. The receptor was isolated from a human donor in good health. Some libraries in this study had Jurkat cell RNA spiked in. CDR3 coding DNA: TGCAGTGCTAGAGCGTCGACTAGTTACGAGCAGTACTTC. Its translation: CSARASTSYEQYF.